A single sample gave rise to the 29 T cell receptor beta chains below, sequenced in a study of cytomegalovirus exposure and HLA in healthy donors. PCR used 60 Vbeta primers and 13 Jbeta primers. Only in-frame clones appear in the TCRdb table, and some are missing; sequencing was by immunoSEQ multiplex PCR. In the table there are approximately 56,000 clones, about 70% of which are singletons. The sample was PBMCs. The receptors come from a woman aged 45 to 65 in good health and CMV-seropositive.

The V and J genes are TRBV5-4 and TRBJ2-1; unclear D gene. The CDR3 covers 13 residues. Trimming cost V 4 bases and J 8 bases, with 13 bases left between them. Germline CDR1 reads SGHNT; CDR2 reads YYREEE (reference sequence). DNA of the CDR3: TGTGCCAGCAGCCCAAGGAGTAATTATGAGCAGTTCTTC. Translating gives CASSPRSNYEQFF.

This chain joins TRBV4-1 and TRBJ1-2, with 10 bases identical to TRBD1. V lost 1 base to trimming and J lost 2 bases; unmatched junction nucleotides: 4. This CDR3 is built from 16 residues. Looked up from germline, CDR1 is MGHRA and CDR2 is YSYEKL. CDR3 loop: CASSQAQTGGNYGYTF. The CDR3 bases are TGCGCCAGCAGCCAAGCCCAGACAGGGGGCAACTATGGCTACACCTTC.

The chain links TRBV6-1 to TRBJ2-1; D is unclear. CDR1 and CDR2 (germline): MNHNS, SASEGT. Trimming shortened V by 2 bases and J by 0 bases, and 14 bases separated the two germline ends. This CDR3 has 17 amino acids. The CDR3: CASSEIWRPSSYNEQFF. The CDR3 nucleotides read TGTGCCAGCAGTGAAATATGGCGGCCGAGCTCCTACAATGAGCAGTTCTTC.

V usage is TRBV5-1 and J usage is TRBJ2-1; tentatively, D is TRBD1 (6 bases). The CDR3 length is 14 residues. CDR1 and CDR2 (germline): SGHRS, YFSETQ. The V and J ends lost 7 bases and 6 bases respectively, with 17 bases between them. CDR3 in DNA: TGCGCCAGCGAACCCGAGACAGGACGCAATGAGCAGTTCTTC. As protein: CASEPETGRNEQFF.

The chain employs TRBV5-6 and TRBJ2-3; 7 bases match TRBD2. The germline CDR1 and CDR2 sequences are SGHDT and YYEEEE. CDR3 size: 12 residues. Trimming at V came to 7 bases and at J to 4 bases, leaving 3 bases not matched to a gene. CDR3 coding DNA: TGTGCCAGCGGGGGAGGGGCAGATACGCAGTATTTT. Its protein product is CASGGGADTQYF. Using reference TRBV5-6 and TRBJ2-3 for the parts outside the CDR3, the full variable domain is DAGVTQSPTHLIKTRGQQVTLRCSPKSGHDTVSWYQQALGQGPQFIFQYYEEEERQRGNFPDRFSGHQFPNYSSELNVNALLLGDSALYLCASGGGADTQYFGPGTRLTVL.

The V call is TRBV30, the J call TRBJ2-1; D gene uncertain. V gave up 4 bases and J gave up 5 bases, with 6 bases separating them. The CDR3 consists of 11 residues. Per germline, CDR1 GTSNPN and CDR2 SVGIG (reference sequence). CDR3: CAWTRDNEQFF. The CDR3, as DNA: TGTGCCTGGACCCGAGACAATGAGCAGTTCTTC.

This chain uses TRBV15 with TRBJ2-4; TRBD1 aligns across 10 bases. The germline gives CDR1 LNHNV, CDR2 YYDKDF (reference sequence). The CDR3 spans 14 residues. V gave up 5 bases and J gave up 8 bases; unmatched junction bases: 6. The CDR3 region has the DNA TGTGCCACCAGCCTCCGGGACAGGGGTGACATTCAGTACTTC. It is translated as CATSLRDRGDIQYF.

V is TRBV30 and J is TRBJ1-2; TRBD1 agrees at 8 bases. The CDR3 consists of 12 residues. V lost 5 bases to trimming and J lost 7 bases; unmatched junction nucleotides: 6. Germline CDR1 reads GTSNPN; CDR2 reads SVGIG (reference sequence). CDR3 nucleotides: TGTGCCTGGTCCCAGGGGGCTACTGGCTACACCTTC. Protein sequence: CAWSQGATGYTF. Full variable domain (missing parts from reference TRBV30 and TRBJ1-2): SQTIHQWPATLVQPVGSPLSLECTVEGTSNPNLYWYRQAAGRGLQLLFYSVGIGQISSEVPQNLSASRPQDRQFILSSKKLLLSDSGFYLCAWSQGATGYTFGSGTRLTVV.

The V call is TRBV27, the J call TRBJ1-1; 7 positions agree with TRBD1. Germline CDR1 reads MNHEY; CDR2 reads SMNVEV (reference sequence). The CDR3 extends over 13 amino acids. Losses at the gene ends were 9 bases for V and 1 base for J; bases not matched to a gene: 5. The CDR3 DNA is TGTGCCAGTCACAGGGGCTGGAACACTGAAGCTTTCTTT. Its translation: CASHRGWNTEAFF.

This clone showed up just once. CDR3 residues: CALIPTGLYEQYF. The CDR3 DNA follows: TGTGCCCTAATACCGACAGGGCTCTACGAGCAGTACTTC. The chain joins TRBV6-7 to TRBJ2-7, with 7 nucleotides matching TRBD1. TRBV6-7 is identified as an open reading frame with a role that is uncertain. The V gene end was trimmed by 11 bases and the J gene end by 3 bases; junction bases not matched to a gene: 10. This CDR3 is built from 13 residues.

The CDR3 DNA sequence: TGTGCCAGCAGTTTACCGGACAGGGGACCCCCTGAAGCTTTCTTT. It yields the protein CASSLPDRGPPEAFF. V is TRBV27 and J is TRBJ1-1, with 9 bases identical to TRBD1. This CDR3 is built from 15 residues. CDR1 and CDR2 (germline): MNHEY, SMNVEV (reference sequence). After removal of 2 bases from V and 6 bases from J, the junction contained 7 bases not matched to a gene.

The CDR3 loop is CSVLWTGSVDTQYF. The CDR3 bases are TGCAGCGTCTTATGGACAGGGTCGGTAGATACGCAGTATTTT. The rearrangement joins TRBV29-1 to TRBJ2-3, with 8 bases matching TRBD1. Trimming took 6 bases from V and 5 from J; bases not matched to a gene: 10. The germline CDR1 and CDR2 sequences are SQVTM and ANQGSEA. This CDR3 has 14 amino acids.

The rearrangement links TRBV4-1 to TRBJ2-7, with 7 positions matching TRBD1. The junction had 9 bases not matched to a gene; V was cut back by 6 bases and J by 1 base. The CDR3 has 15 residues. Germline-derived CDR1 and CDR2 are MGHRA and YSYEKL. CDR3 sequence reads: CASSRALGQSYEQYF. The CDR3 DNA reads as TGCGCCAGCAGTCGCGCTTTGGGACAGTCCTACGAGCAGTACTTC.

The chain has TRBV7-9 and TRBJ2-7; 7 bases line up with TRBD1. V was clipped by 5 bases and J by 7 bases; unmatched bases: 11. The CDR3 extends over 14 amino acids. Looked up from germline, CDR1 is SEHNR and CDR2 is FQNEAQ (reference sequence). CDR3 sequence (DNA): TGTGCCAGCAGCCAAGACAGGGCGGGCGTAGAGCAGTACTTC. This encodes CASSQDRAGVEQYF.

The chain joins TRBV6-6 to TRBJ2-7; 7 nucleotides line up with TRBD1. Germline values: CDR1 MNHNY, CDR2 SVGAGI (reference sequence). The ends lost 5 bases at V and 6 bases at J; junction bases unmatched: 4. The CDR3 is 12 residues long. The CDR3 region has the DNA TGTGCCAGCAGTAAACAGGGGTCCGAGCAGTACTTC. Translated, it gives CASSKQGSEQYF.

For this clone: This sample also contains other DNA sequences that code for the same CDR3. The chain employs TRBV7-8 and TRBJ1-2, with D possibly TRBD1 on 5 matching bases. Trimming took 5 bases from V and 2 from J, leaving 12 bases between them. Germline V CDR1 and CDR2: SGHVS, FQNEAQ. The CDR3 covers 14 residues. In DNA form, the CDR3 reads TGTGCCAGCAGCCGGGGGGGGGAGAACTATGGCTACACCTTC. It is translated as CASSRGGENYGYTF.

The CDR3 DNA follows: TGCGCCAGCACGGTAGCGGGAGCCAATGAGCAGTTCTTC. Translating gives CASTVAGANEQFF. J is TRBJ2-1 and V is TRBV5-1, with TRBD2 matching 9 bases. This CDR3 contains 13 residues. Trimming at V came to 6 bases and at J to 6 bases, leaving 4 bases not matched to a gene. The germline gives CDR1 SGHRS, CDR2 YFSETQ.

V and J are TRBV5-6 and TRBJ2-7, with D unclear. The CDR3 sequence is 14 residues long. Germline-derived CDR1 and CDR2 are SGHDT and YYEEEE. V was shortened by 1 base and J by 0 bases, with 8 bases between the two germline ends. CDR3 bases: TGTGCCAGCAGCTTGAGAGGCGCCTCCTACGAGCAGTACTTC. It specifies CASSLRGASYEQYF.

The chain has TRBV5-6 and TRBJ2-3; 8 bases agree with TRBD2. The germline gives CDR1 SGHDT, CDR2 YYEEEE. V gave up 3 bases and J gave up 2 bases; unmatched junction bases: 8. The CDR3 runs 16 residues. In DNA, the CDR3 is TGTGCCAGCAGCTCCCTAGCGGGCGCCCTCACAGATACGCAGTATTTT. This translates into CASSSLAGALTDTQYF.

The rearrangement uses TRBV7-2 and TRBJ2-5, with TRBD2 matching over 8 bases. Germline trimming cut 4 bases from V and 5 bases from J; bases unmatched to any gene: 6. CDR3 size: 14 residues. Germline V lookup: CDR1 SGHTA, CDR2 FQGNSA. CDR3 in amino acids: CASSSGRGGETQYF. The CDR3 DNA sequence: TGTGCCAGCAGCTCCGGCCGGGGGGGGGAGACCCAGTACTTC.

The V gene is TRBV10-1, the J gene TRBJ1-2; D unresolved. Trimming left V 6 bases short and J 0 bases short, with 11 bases between. The germline V gene encodes CDR1 WNHNN and CDR2 SYGVQD (reference sequence). The CDR3 extends over 14 amino acids. Written as DNA, the CDR3 is TGCGCCAGCAGCTCCCAGGCTTCTAACTATGGCTACACCTTC. Translation: CASSSQASNYGYTF.

Only a few counts were recorded for this clone. The V call is TRBV6-5, the J call TRBJ2-7; tentatively, D is TRBD2 (6 bases). The germline V and J ends were trimmed by 6 bases and 1 base, with 10 bases remaining between them. Per germline, CDR1 MNHEY and CDR2 SVGAGI. The CDR3 is made up of 13 amino acids. In DNA, the CDR3 is TGTGCCAGCAGACTAGCAGCATCCTACGAGCAGTACTTC. Its translation is CASRLAASYEQYF.

A few counts support this clone. The chain combines TRBV4-3 with TRBJ2-2; D gene ambiguous. The germline CDR1 and CDR2 sequences are LGHNA and YSLEER. V shed 0 bases and J shed 4 bases, with 12 bases lying between them. The CDR3 runs 16 residues. CDR3: CASSQDTAQITGELFF. CDR3 nucleotide sequence: TGCGCCAGCAGCCAAGATACGGCACAGATCACCGGGGAGCTGTTTTTT.

The chain employs TRBV19 and TRBJ2-7; perhaps TRBD1 as D (6 bases). CDR1 LNHDA and CDR2 SQIVND come from the germline V gene (reference sequence). Between the trimmed V and J ends, which lost 4 bases and 7 bases, there was a span of 14 bases. This CDR3 contains 13 residues. CDR3 bases: TGTGCCAGTAGTAGTGCAGGGGCCGGGGAGCAGTACTTC. It specifies CASSSAGAGEQYF. The full variable domain, completed using reference TRBV19 and TRBJ2-7, is DGGITQSPKYLFRKEGQNVTLSCEQNLNHDAMYWYRQDPGQGLRLIYYSQIVNDFQKGDIAEGYSVSREKKESFPLTVTSAQKNPTAFYLCASSSAGAGEQYFGPGTRLTVT.

The CDR3 DNA follows: TGCGCCAGCAGCGTCCTGGGGGGGCGCACAGATACGCAGTATTTT. Amino acid sequence: CASSVLGGRTDTQYF. The chain links TRBV5-1 to TRBJ2-3; tentative D call: TRBD2 (7 bases). Trimming removed 4 bases at V and 1 base at J, with 13 bases between. Germline assignment: CDR1 SGHRS and CDR2 YFSETQ. This CDR3 has 15 amino acids.

This clone was counted once. The gene calls are TRBV7-7 and TRBJ2-5, with 10 nucleotides matching TRBD1. CDR3 length: 13 amino acids. The V segment lost 5 bases and the J segment 5 bases; nucleotides outside the gene matches: 2. CDR1 and CDR2 from the germline V gene are SSHAT and FNYEAQ (reference sequence). Here the CDR3 reads CASSRQGAETQYF. The CDR3 nucleotides read TGTGCCAGCAGCCGACAGGGGGCCGAGACCCAGTACTTC.

This rearrangement joins TRBV5-1 to TRBJ2-7; 8 bases line up with TRBD1. Germline CDR1 is SGHRS and CDR2 is YFSETQ. Unmatched junction bases numbered 11, after V lost 4 bases and J lost 2 bases. The CDR3 totals 16 residues. The CDR3: CASSRLPGQGTYEQYF. The CDR3, as DNA: TGCGCCAGCAGCCGTTTACCAGGACAGGGAACCTACGAGCAGTACTTC.

The chain combines TRBV7-3 with TRBJ2-5; D is possibly TRBD1 (6 bases). From germline, CDR1 is SGHTA and CDR2 FQGTGA. Trimming left V 5 bases short and J 5 bases short, with 12 bases between. The CDR3 sequence is 13 residues long. CDR3 sequence: CASSPTGIETQYF. The CDR3 DNA is TGTGCCAGCAGCCCGACAGGAATCGAGACCCAGTACTTC.

This clone showed up just a few times. This CDR3 is CASSTGAANEKLFF. Here the CDR3 DNA reads TGTGCCAGTAGTACAGGGGCGGCTAATGAAAAACTGTTTTTT. The gene calls are TRBV19 and TRBJ1-4, with D possibly TRBD1 on 6 matching bases. Trimming shortened V by 4 bases and J by 3 bases, and 9 bases separated the two germline ends. The CDR3 extends over 14 amino acids. Germline values: CDR1 LNHDA, CDR2 SQIVND (reference sequence). The full variable domain, with the rest looked up from reference TRBV19 and TRBJ1-4, is DGGITQSPKYLFRKEGQNVTLSCEQNLNHDAMYWYRQDPGQGLRLIYYSQIVNDFQKGDIAEGYSVSREKKESFPLTVTSAQKNPTAFYLCASSTGAANEKLFFGSGTQLSVL.